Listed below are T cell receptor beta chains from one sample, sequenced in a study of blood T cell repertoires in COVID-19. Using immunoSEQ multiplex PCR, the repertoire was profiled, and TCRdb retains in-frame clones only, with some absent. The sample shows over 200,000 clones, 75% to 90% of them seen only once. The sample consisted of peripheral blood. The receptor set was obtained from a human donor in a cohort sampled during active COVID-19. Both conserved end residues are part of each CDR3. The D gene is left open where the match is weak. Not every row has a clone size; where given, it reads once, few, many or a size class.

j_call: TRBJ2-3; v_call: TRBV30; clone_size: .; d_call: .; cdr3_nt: TGTGCCTGGAGTGGGGGAGTGCGGGAAAGAGGAACGGATACGCAGTATTTT; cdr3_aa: CAWSGGVRERGTDTQYF
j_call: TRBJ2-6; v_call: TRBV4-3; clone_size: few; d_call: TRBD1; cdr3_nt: TGCGCCAGCAGCCAAGAGGGACAGCACTACTCTGGGGCCAACGTCCTGACTTTC; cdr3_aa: CASSQEGQHYSGANVLTF
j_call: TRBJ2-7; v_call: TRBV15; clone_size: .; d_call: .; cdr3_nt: TGTGCCACCAGCATCGAAGGACTTTCCTACGAGCAGTACTTC; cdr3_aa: CATSIEGLSYEQYF
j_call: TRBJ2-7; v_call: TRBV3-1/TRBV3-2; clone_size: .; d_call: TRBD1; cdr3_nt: TGTGCCAGCAGCCAAGCGACAGGGGAGTACGAGCAGTACTTC; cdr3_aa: CASSQATGEYEQYF
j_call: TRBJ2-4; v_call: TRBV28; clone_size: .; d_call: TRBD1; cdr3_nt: TGTGCCAGCAGCGAGACAGGGGCCAGGTCCAAAAACATTCAGTACTTC; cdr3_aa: CASSETGARSKNIQYF
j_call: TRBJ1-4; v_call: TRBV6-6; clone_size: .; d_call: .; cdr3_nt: TGTGCCAGCAGTTACTCTATACCTAATAATGAAAAACTGTTTTTT; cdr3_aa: CASSYSIPNNEKLFF
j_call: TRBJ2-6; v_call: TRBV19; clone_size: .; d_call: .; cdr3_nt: TGTGCCAGTAGTATATCGGGCTCTGGGGCCAACGTCCTGACTTTC; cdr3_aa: CASSISGSGANVLTF
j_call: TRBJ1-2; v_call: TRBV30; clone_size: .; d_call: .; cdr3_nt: TGTGCCTGGAGTGTACCGGGAGACTATGGCTACACCTTC; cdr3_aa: CAWSVPGDYGYTF
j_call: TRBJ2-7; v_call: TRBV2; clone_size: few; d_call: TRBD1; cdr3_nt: TGTGCCAGCACCGAAAGTCAGGGACAGGGTTCCTACGAGCAGTACTTC; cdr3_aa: CASTESQGQGSYEQYF
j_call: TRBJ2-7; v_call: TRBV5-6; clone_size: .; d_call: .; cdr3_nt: TGTGCCAGCAGCTTGTTGGCAGTCTCCTACGAGCAGTACTTC; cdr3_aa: CASSLLAVSYEQYF
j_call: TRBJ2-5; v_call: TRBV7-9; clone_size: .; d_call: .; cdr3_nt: TGTGCCAGCAGCTTAGGGAGCAGCTACCAAGAGACCCAGTACTTC; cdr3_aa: CASSLGSSYQETQYF
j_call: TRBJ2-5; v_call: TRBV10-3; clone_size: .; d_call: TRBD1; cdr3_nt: TGTGCCATCAGCCCAGACAGGGGAGAGACCCAGTACTTC; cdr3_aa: CAISPDRGETQYF
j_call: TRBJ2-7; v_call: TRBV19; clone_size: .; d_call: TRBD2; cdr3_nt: TGTGCCAGTAGTCCGGGGACTAGCGGTTACGAGCAGTACTTC; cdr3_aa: CASSPGTSGYEQYF
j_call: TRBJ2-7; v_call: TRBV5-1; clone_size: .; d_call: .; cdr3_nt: TGCGCCAGCAGCTTGGGGCCATCTCGAATAATCTACGAGCAGTACTTC; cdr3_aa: CASSLGPSRIIYEQYF
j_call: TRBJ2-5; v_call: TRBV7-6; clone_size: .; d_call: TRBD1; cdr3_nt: TGTGCCAGCAGCTTAGCGTCCAGGGGGCAAGAGACCCAGTACTTC; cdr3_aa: CASSLASRGQETQYF
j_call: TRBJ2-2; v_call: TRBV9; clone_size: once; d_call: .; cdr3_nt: TGTGCCAGCAGCGTAGGGACAGTGAACACCGGGGAGCTGTTTTTT; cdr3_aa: CASSVGTVNTGELFF
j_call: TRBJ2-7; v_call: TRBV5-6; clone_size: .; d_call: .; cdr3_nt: TGTGCCAGCAGCTTCTCCGACAGGAACTACGAGCAGTACTTC; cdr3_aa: CASSFSDRNYEQYF
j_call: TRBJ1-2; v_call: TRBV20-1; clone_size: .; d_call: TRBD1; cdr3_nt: TGCAGTGCTCGTGACAGGGAAAGGGCGGGCTACACCTTC; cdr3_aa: CSARDRERAGYTF
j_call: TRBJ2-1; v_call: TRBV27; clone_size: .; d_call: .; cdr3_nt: TGTGCCAGCAGTTTATCTCCGGGACAGGGGCTTCTAGCGGGGGACAATGAGCAGTTCTTC; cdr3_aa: CASSLSPGQGLLAGDNEQFF
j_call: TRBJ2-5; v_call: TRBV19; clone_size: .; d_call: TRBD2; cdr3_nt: TGTGCCAGTAGTATAGTTAGTAGCGGGAGCGAGACCCAGTACTTC; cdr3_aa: CASSIVSSGSETQYF
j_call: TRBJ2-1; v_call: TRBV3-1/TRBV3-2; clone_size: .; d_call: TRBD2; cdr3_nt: TGTGCCAGCAGCCACCGTGGACTAGCGGGAGTCTCCTACAATGAGCAGTTCTTC; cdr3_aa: CASSHRGLAGVSYNEQFF
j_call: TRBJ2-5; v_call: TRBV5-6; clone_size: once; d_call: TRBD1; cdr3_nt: TGTGCCAGCAGCTATGGGACAGGGGTAGAGACCCAGTACTTC; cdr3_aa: CASSYGTGVETQYF
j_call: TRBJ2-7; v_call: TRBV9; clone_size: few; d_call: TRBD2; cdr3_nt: TGTGCCAGCAGCGTGGGGCTAGCGGGAGGGTCCTACGAGCAGTACTTC; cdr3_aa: CASSVGLAGGSYEQYF
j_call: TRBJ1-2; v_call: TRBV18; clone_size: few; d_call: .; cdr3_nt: TGTGCCAGCTCACCGTCAGGGGAGGGCTATGGCTACACCTTC; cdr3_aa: CASSPSGEGYGYTF
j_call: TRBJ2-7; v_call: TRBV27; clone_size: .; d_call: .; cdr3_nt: TGTGCCAGCAGTCTCCGTTCGGAGGATGCCTACGAGCAGTACTTC; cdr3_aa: CASSLRSEDAYEQYF
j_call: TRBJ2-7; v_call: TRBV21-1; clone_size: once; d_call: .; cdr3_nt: TGTGCCAGCAGCAAGGGCGGTGGGGGGGGCTACTACGAGCAGTACTTC; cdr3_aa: CASSKGGGGGYYEQYF
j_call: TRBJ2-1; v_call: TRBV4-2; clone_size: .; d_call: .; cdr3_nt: TGTGCCAGCAGCCAAGATAGCGGAGCCTACAATGAGCAGTTCTTC; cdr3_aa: CASSQDSGAYNEQFF
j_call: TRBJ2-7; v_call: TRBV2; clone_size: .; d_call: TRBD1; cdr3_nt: TGTGCCAGCATAAACCCGGGACAGGGGACGTACGAGCAGTACTTC; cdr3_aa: CASINPGQGTYEQYF
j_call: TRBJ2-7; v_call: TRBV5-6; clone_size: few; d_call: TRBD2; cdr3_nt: TGTGCCAGCAGCTTGGCGGCGGGAGGGCCGGGATACGAGCAGTACTTC; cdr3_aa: CASSLAAGGPGYEQYF
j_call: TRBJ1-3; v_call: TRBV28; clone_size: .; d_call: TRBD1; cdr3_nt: TGTGCCAGCAGCCTCGGACAGGGCGGAAACACCATATATTTT; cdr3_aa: CASSLGQGGNTIYF
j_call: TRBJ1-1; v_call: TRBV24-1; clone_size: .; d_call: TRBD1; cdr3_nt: TGTGCCACCAGTGATACCGGACAGGTCTCTGAAGCTTTCTTT; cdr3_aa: CATSDTGQVSEAFF
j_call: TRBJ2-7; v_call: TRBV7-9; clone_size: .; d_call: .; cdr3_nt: TGTGCCAGCAGCTTAGCCTCGTTAACAGGGACATTGAACTACGAGCAGTACTTC; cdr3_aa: CASSLASLTGTLNYEQYF
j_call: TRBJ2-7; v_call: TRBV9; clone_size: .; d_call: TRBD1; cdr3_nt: TGTGCCAGCAGCGTTTCGGGACAGGGATGGTACGAGCAGTACTTC; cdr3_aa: CASSVSGQGWYEQYF
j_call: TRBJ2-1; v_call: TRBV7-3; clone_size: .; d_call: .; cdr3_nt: TGTGCCAGCAGCTTAACCTACGACAGGTACAATGAGCAGTTCTTC; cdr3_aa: CASSLTYDRYNEQFF
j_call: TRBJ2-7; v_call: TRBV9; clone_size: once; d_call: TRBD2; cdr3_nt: TGTGCCAGCAGCGTAGGTGGTAGCGGGTCCTACGAGCAGTACTTC; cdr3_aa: CASSVGGSGSYEQYF
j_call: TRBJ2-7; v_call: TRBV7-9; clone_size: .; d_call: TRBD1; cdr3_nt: TGTGCCAGCAGCCCGGAGACAGGGGTAGGCTCCTACGAGCAGTACTTC; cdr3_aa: CASSPETGVGSYEQYF
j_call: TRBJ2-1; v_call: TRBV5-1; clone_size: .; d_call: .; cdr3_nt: TGCGCCAGCAGCTTGGGGACTACGGATGAGCAGTTCTTC; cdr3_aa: CASSLGTTDEQFF
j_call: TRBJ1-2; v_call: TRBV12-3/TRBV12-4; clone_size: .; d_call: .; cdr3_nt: TGTGCCAGCAGCCGGCAGGGGAACTATGGCTACACCTTC; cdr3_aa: CASSRQGNYGYTF
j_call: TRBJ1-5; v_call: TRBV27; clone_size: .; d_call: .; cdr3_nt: TGTGCCAGCAGTTTATCGCTGGAGTATGGCGACCAGCATTTT; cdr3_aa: CASSLSLEYGDQHF
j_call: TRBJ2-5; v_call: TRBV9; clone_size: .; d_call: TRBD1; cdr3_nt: TGTGCCAGCAGCGTCTCCGCACAAACAGGGGGCAAGGAGACCCAGTACTTC; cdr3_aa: CASSVSAQTGGKETQYF
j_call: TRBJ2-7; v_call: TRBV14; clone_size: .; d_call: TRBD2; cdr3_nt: TGTGCCAGCAGTCGGTGGACTAGCGTCGACGAGCAGTACTTC; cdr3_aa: CASSRWTSVDEQYF
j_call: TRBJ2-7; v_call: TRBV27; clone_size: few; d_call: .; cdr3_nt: TGTGCCAGCAGTTTATTCGGTTACGAGCAGTACTTC; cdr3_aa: CASSLFGYEQYF
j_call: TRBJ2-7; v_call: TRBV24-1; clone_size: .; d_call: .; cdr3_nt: TGTGCCACCAGTGATTTAGGGCGGCGGGGGCAGTACTTC; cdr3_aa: CATSDLGRRGQYF
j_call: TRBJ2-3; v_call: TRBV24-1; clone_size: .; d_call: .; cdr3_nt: TGTGCCACCAGTGACCGGACACTTAGCACAGATACGCAGTATTTT; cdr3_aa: CATSDRTLSTDTQYF
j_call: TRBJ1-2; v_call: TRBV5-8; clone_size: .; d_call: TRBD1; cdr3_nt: TGTGCCAGCAGCTTGGGACAGGGGGTTTATGGCTACACCTTC; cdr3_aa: CASSLGQGVYGYTF
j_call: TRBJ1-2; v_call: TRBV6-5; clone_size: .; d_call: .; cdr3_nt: TGTGCCATCCCCCGGAACACACTATATGGCTACACCTTC; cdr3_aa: CAIPRNTLYGYTF